This T cell receptor (beta chain) was captured in a study of regulatory T cells in long-lasting Graves disease. This clonotype has a count of ten or more. V lost 6 bases and J lost 0, with 8 bases in between. The CDR3 extends over 13 amino acids. iRepertoire HTBI primers and Arm-PCR of CDR3 regions built TCR beta libraries. In TCRdb, the multiplex PCR reads were re-called with MiXCR into one record per CDR3 protein. The table lists approximately 470,000 distinct CDR3 sequences, 15% to 20% of them singletons. Time point given: newly diagnosed GD, antithyroid drugs for less than 3 months. From PBMCs, RNA was extracted and then used to make the TCR library. These data are also associated with another study on T cells in Graves' hyperthyroidism and ophthalmopathy.

This receptor was taken from a man in his forties or fifties with Graves disease. Sequenced material: peripheral blood mononuclear cells (PBMCs), taken at new diagnosis, from a patient treated with antithyroid drugs. The chain carries TRBV12-3 or TRBV12-4 and TRBJ1-2; unclear D gene. The CDR3 spells CASSLRTNYGYTF. In nucleotides, the CDR3 is TGTGCCAGCAGCCTCCGCACTAACTATGGCTACACCTTC.